The 22 T cell receptor beta chains in this list originate from one sample, sequenced in a study of blood T cells in healthy people across ages. Sample-barcoded 5' priming and a J-beta primer mix drove a second PCR of roughly 6 to 12 cycles. TCRdb re-called the 5' RACE reads with MiXCR, one entry per CDR3 protein. The table records 1.5 million to 2 million distinct CDR3 sequences, 28% of them present only once. Specimen: blood. The receptors here all came from a young woman in good health.

This clonotype was counted at least ten times. V gene TRBV12-1 combines with J gene TRBJ2-7; the table's D call of TRBD1 was not tested on the DNA. TRBV12-1 counts as a pseudogene. This CDR3 is 15 amino acids long. CDR3 DNA: TGTGCCAGCAGCTTTGCGTTGGACAAGATTTACGAGCAGTACTTC. Protein product: CASSFALDKIYEQYF.

This clonotype appeared many times. J is TRBJ2-7 and V is TRBV28, with 8 bases aligning to TRBD1. J gave up 2 bases and V 3 bases, and 3 bases lay outside the gene matches. Per germline, CDR1 MDHEN and CDR2 SYDVKM. The CDR3 runs 14 residues. The CDR3 DNA reads as TGTGCCAGCAGTTTGACAGGGGTAACCTACGAGCAGTACTTC. Protein: CASSLTGVTYEQYF.

This clonotype was observed a handful of times. Mismatch with germline at one junction end may stem from a read error. The rearrangement links TRBV10-3 to TRBJ2-7, with TRBD2 matching over 7 bases. The CDR3 totals 15 residues. Germline-derived CDR1 and CDR2 are ENHRY and SYGVKD. CDR3 sequence reads: CTISDHTSATYEQYF. The CDR3 coding sequence is TGTACCATCAGTGACCACACTAGCGCAACCTACGAGCAGTACTTC.

The rearrangement uses TRBV27 and TRBJ2-5, with D uncertain. The length of the CDR3 is 15 residues. CDR1 is MNHEY, CDR2 SMNVEV, per germline (reference sequence). Trimming left V 0 bases short and J 2 bases short, with 10 bases between. CDR3 sequence (DNA): TGTGCCAGCAGTTTATCGTGGCAGATTCAAGAGACCCAGTACTTC. Encoded protein: CASSLSWQIQETQYF.

V usage is TRBV3-1 and J usage is TRBJ2-1, with D perhaps being TRBD1 or TRBD2 (6 bases each). The ends were cut back, 4 bases at V and 2 bases at J, with 18 bases in the middle. Germline CDR1 and CDR2: LGHDT and YNNKEL (reference sequence). The CDR3 has 17 amino acids. The CDR3 region has the DNA TGTGCCAGCAGCCTCAGGGGAAGACTAGTCACCTACAATGAGCAGTTCTTC. Protein: CASSLRGRLVTYNEQFF.

This clonotype was seen at least ten times. The rearrangement joins TRBV6-6 to TRBJ2-3; D gene unclear. Germline V gene data show CDR1 as MNHNY and CDR2 as SVGAGI (reference sequence). V lost 0 bases, J lost 0 bases, and 7 bases lay in between. The CDR3 length is 15 residues. The CDR3 here is CASSYSSWSTDTQYF. Here the CDR3 DNA reads TGTGCCAGCAGTTACTCCTCATGGAGCACAGATACGCAGTATTTT.

The chain uses TRBV2 and TRBJ2-1; the D gene is possibly TRBD1 (6 bases). The CDR3 extends over 14 amino acids. V gave up 8 bases and J gave up 9 bases, with 20 bases separating them. The germline gives CDR1 SNHLY, CDR2 FYNNEI. The CDR3 DNA sequence: TGTGCCAGCGGGGGCCTGGCGGTCTCGGGTGAGCAGTTCTTC. This codes for CASGGLAVSGEQFF.

This clonotype was seen repeatedly, ten times or more. Because the CDR3's place on the DNA is in doubt, the DNA is left out and the CDR3 is given as listed by TCRdb. The V gene is TRBV12-5, the J gene TRBJ2-7. The CDR3 numbers 15 amino acids, ends counted. Germline V gene lookup returns CDR1 LGHNT and CDR2 FRNRAP. The CDR3 spells CASGLGTGGPYEQYF.

This clonotype was observed a handful of times. J is TRBJ2-2 and V is TRBV2; D gene ambiguous. V was clipped by 0 bases and J by 6 bases, with 8 bases between them. CDR3 length: 14 residues. The germline gives CDR1 SNHLY, CDR2 FYNNEI. In DNA, the CDR3 is TGTGCCAGCAGTGAAGCGGACGGAGCCGGGGAGCTGTTTTTT. Translating gives CASSEADGAGELFF.

This clonotype occurred a few times. V gene TRBV6-6 combines with J gene TRBJ1-5; TRBD1 matches at 9 bases. The CDR3 loop spans 15 amino acids. Germline V gene lookup returns CDR1 MNHNY and CDR2 SVGAGI (reference sequence). With V trimmed by 5 bases and J by 5 bases, 7 bases remained unmatched. CDR3 coding DNA: TGTGCCAGCAGTCCCTGGGGACAGGGAGATCAGCCCCAGCATTTT. Its protein is CASSPWGQGDQPQHF.

About this clonotype: A junction boundary mismatches the germline segment, possibly from a read error. The rearrangement uses TRBV12-3 or TRBV12-4 and TRBJ2-6; TRBD2 matches at 7 bases. CDR3 size: 15 residues. The CDR3 sequence: CASSLGGVGTNVLTF. In DNA form, the CDR3 reads TGTGCCAGCAGTTTGGGAGGGGTTGGGACCAACGTCCTGACTTTC.

V and J are TRBV15 and TRBJ2-1; 15 bases are shared with TRBD2. Germline values: CDR1 LNHNV, CDR2 YYDKDF (reference sequence). V lost 5 bases to trimming and J lost 10 bases; unmatched junction nucleotides: 9. This CDR3 contains 16 residues. CDR3 DNA sequence: TGTGCCACCAGCTCCAAATCAGGACTAGCGGGAGGGGAGCAGTTCTTC. It specifies CATSSKSGLAGGEQFF.

The chain links TRBV18 to TRBJ2-5; possible D gene TRBD1, 6 bases. The CDR3 has 16 residues. V shed 5 bases and J shed 1 base, with 17 bases lying between them. Germline CDR1 is KGHSH and CDR2 is LQKENI. CDR3 in DNA: TGTGCCAGCTCATCAGGGGTTCCAGCGTCCCAAGAGACCCAGTACTTC. As protein: CASSSGVPASQETQYF.

This clonotype was counted a few times. The chain is built from TRBV20-1 and TRBJ2-5; TRBD2 might be the D (5 bases). The germline V gene encodes CDR1 DFQATT and CDR2 SNEGSKA (reference sequence). V was clipped by 6 bases and J by 4 bases, with 15 bases between them. The CDR3 covers 13 residues. The CDR3 region has the DNA TGCAGTGCCCGGAGCGGCAGCGGAGAGACCCAGTACTTC. This codes for CSARSGSGETQYF.

This clonotype was observed many times. The V call is TRBV7-2, the J call TRBJ2-7; 15 nucleotides line up with TRBD2. The germline CDR1 and CDR2 sequences are SGHTA and FQGNSA. The CDR3 has 15 residues. Trimming removed 6 bases from V and 5 bases from J; junction bases left unmatched: 5. The CDR3: CASRRTSGGADEQYF. In DNA form, the CDR3 reads TGTGCCAGCAGGAGGACTAGCGGGGGGGCTGACGAGCAGTACTTC. The complete variable domain, with remaining parts taken from reference TRBV7-2 and TRBJ2-7, reads GAGVSQSPSNKVTEKGKDVELRCDPISGHTALYWYRQSLGQGLEFLIYFQGNSAPDKSGLPSDRFSAERTGGSVSTLTIQRTQQEDSAVYLCASRRTSGGADEQYFGPGTRLTVT.

V and J are TRBV9 and TRBJ2-5, with 7 bases that match TRBD1. The CDR3 sequence is 15 residues long. J was trimmed by 4 bases and V by 3 bases; bases with no gene match: 9. Per the germline V gene, CDR1 is SGDLS and CDR2 is YYNGEE. The CDR3: CASSGVGQTLETQYF. CDR3 sequence (DNA): TGTGCCAGCAGCGGGGTGGGACAGACGTTAGAGACCCAGTACTTC.

The chain carries TRBV12-5 and TRBJ2-1, with D possibly called TRBD1 or TRBD2 (5 bases each). V lost 7 bases and J 3 bases, leaving 16 bases between the germline ends. The V gene's germline CDR1 is LGHNT and CDR2 FRNRAP. The CDR3 runs 15 residues. CDR3 sequence (DNA): TGTGCTAGTGCCCCTCCGGGACCGATCTACAATGAGCAGTTCTTC. Protein: CASAPPGPIYNEQFF.

This clonotype occurred many times. The rearrangement joins TRBV7-2 to TRBJ2-1, with D perhaps matching TRBD2 (6 bases). Germline CDR1 and CDR2: SGHTA and FQGNSA. V lost 1 base and J lost 4, with 11 bases in between. This CDR3 has 15 amino acids. The CDR3 sequence: CASSLDGGTYNEQFF. The CDR3 DNA reads as TGTGCCAGCAGCTTAGATGGCGGGACTTACAATGAGCAGTTCTTC.

This clonotype was observed many times. The gene calls are TRBV7-2 and TRBJ1-5, with D tentatively TRBD1 (5 bases). Germline-derived CDR1 and CDR2 are SGHTA and FQGNSA. The CDR3 consists of 14 residues. Trimming left V 1 base short and J 6 bases short, with 10 bases between. The CDR3 spells CASSLDGGIQPQHF. The CDR3 nucleotides read TGTGCCAGCAGCTTAGACGGGGGTATTCAGCCCCAGCATTTT.

This clonotype was detected only a few times. As DNA, the CDR3 is TGTGCCAGCAGCTTATACACAGGGGAGACCCAGTACTTC. Translating it yields CASSLYTGETQYF. The V and J genes are TRBV7-9 and TRBJ2-5; a weak D match, TRBD1 (6 bases). Trimming took off 2 bases at V and 5 bases at J, with 9 bases between the two ends. The germline CDR1 and CDR2 sequences are SEHNR and FQNEAQ (reference sequence). The CDR3 is made up of 13 amino acids.

As concerns this clonotype: The junction departs from germline at one end; a sequencing error may be responsible. This sequence joins TRBV7-2 and TRBJ2-4; 8 nucleotides align to TRBD1. Germline V gene data show CDR1 as SGHTA and CDR2 as FQGNSA. CDR3 size: 14 residues. CDR3 in amino acids: CAISIYRGSNIQYF. The CDR3 coding sequence is TGTGCCATCAGCATATACAGGGGGAGTAACATTCAGTACTTC.

The J gene is TRBJ2-4, the V gene TRBV7-2; TRBD1 matches at 7 bases. The length of the CDR3 is 14 residues. Germline values: CDR1 SGHTA, CDR2 FQGNSA. The trim removed 3 bases at V and 13 bases at J, leaving 12 bases unmatched. The CDR3 loop reads CASSFGTEHNEQYF. For the CDR3, the DNA is TGTGCCAGCAGCTTTGGGACAGAACACAATGAGCAGTACTTC. The whole variable domain, filled in from reference TRBV7-2 and TRBJ2-4, reads GAGVSQSPSNKVTEKGKDVELRCDPISGHTALYWYRQSLGQGLEFLIYFQGNSAPDKSGLPSDRFSAERTGGSVSTLTIQRTQQEDSAVYLCASSFGTEHNEQYFGAGTRLSVL.